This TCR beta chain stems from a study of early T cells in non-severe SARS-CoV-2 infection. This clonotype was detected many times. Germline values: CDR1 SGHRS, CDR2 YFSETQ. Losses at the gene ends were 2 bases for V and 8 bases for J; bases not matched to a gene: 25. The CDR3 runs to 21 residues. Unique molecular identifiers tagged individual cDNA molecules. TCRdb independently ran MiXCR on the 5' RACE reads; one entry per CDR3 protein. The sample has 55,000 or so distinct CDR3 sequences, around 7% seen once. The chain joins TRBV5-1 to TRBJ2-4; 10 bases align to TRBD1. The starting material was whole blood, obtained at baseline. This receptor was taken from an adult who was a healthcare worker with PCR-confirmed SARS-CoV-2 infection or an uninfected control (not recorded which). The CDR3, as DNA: TGCGCCAGCAGCTTAGCTGACAGGGGGCGATTCACGAATCCCGACTTACACATTCAGTACTTC. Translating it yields CASSLADRGRFTNPDLHIQYF.